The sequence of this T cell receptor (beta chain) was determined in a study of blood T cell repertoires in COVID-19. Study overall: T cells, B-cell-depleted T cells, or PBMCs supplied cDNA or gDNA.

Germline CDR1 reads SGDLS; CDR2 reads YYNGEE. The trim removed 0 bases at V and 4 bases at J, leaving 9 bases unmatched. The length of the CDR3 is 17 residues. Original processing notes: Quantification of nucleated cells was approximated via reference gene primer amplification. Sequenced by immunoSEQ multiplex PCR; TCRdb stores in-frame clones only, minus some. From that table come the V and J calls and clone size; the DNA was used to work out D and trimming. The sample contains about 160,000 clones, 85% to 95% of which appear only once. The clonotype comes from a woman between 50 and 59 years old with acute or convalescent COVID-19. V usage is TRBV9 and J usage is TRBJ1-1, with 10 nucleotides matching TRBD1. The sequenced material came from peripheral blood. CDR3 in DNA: TGTGCCAGCAGCGTAGGGGTAGGGACAGGGGCGAGCACTGAAGCTTTCTTT. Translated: CASSVGVGTGASTEAFF.